Below are 28 T cell receptor beta chains sequenced from a single sample in a study of cytomegalovirus exposure and HLA in healthy donors. The PCR made use of 60 Vbeta and 13 Jbeta primers. Measured with immunoSEQ multiplex PCR; TCRdb has only the in-frame clones, and not every one. Here the sample spans some 88,000 clones, about 60% being singletons. Sequenced input: PBMCs. These receptors came from a woman aged 25-40 years in good health and CMV-seronegative.

This sequence joins TRBV15 and TRBJ1-4; 9 nucleotides align to TRBD1. The CDR3 is 15 residues long. Germline V CDR1 and CDR2: LNHNV, YYDKDF (reference sequence). V was pared by 1 base and J by 5 bases, with 2 bases of the junction left unmatched. The CDR3 DNA is TGTGCCACCAGCAGAGCCGGGACAGGGAATGAAAAACTGTTTTTT. It specifies CATSRAGTGNEKLFF.

This rearrangement joins TRBV15 to TRBJ2-7; 8 bases map to TRBD2. Germline V gives CDR1 LNHNV, CDR2 YYDKDF (reference sequence). V gave up 1 base and J gave up 6 bases; unmatched junction bases: 11. CDR3 length: 16 amino acids. CDR3 sequence (DNA): TGTGCCACCAGCAGAGGAGGCGCGGGAGGAGTGGGCGAGCAGTACTTC. Its protein is CATSRGGAGGVGEQYF.

The gene calls are TRBV6-5 and TRBJ1-2; 8 positions match TRBD1. This CDR3 comprises 13 residues. Germline V lookup: CDR1 MNHEY, CDR2 SVGAGI. The CDR3 DNA follows: TGTGGGAGCAGACAGGGGCCAAGCCGTGGCTACACCTTC. It specifies CGSRQGPSRGYTF.

The V call is TRBV5-6, the J call TRBJ1-2, with 9 nucleotides matching TRBD1. CDR1 and CDR2 from the germline V gene are SGHDT and YYEEEE. The CDR3 is 15 amino acids. The trim removed 3 bases at V and 5 bases at J, leaving 8 bases unmatched. CDR3 DNA: TGTGCCAGCAGCTGGGGGGACAGGGAATGGTATGGCTACACCTTC. Its protein is CASSWGDREWYGYTF.

This rearrangement joins TRBV5-1 to TRBJ1-2; D gene uncertain. Deletions cut 2 bases from V and 4 bases from J, with 15 bases between. Per the germline V gene, CDR1 is SGHRS and CDR2 is YFSETQ. This CDR3 is 15 amino acids long. The chain's CDR3 is CASSLTSTDPYGYTF. CDR3 in DNA: TGCGCCAGCAGCTTAACCTCTACAGATCCCTATGGCTACACCTTC.

The genes are TRBV5-6 and TRBJ2-7; 7 bases are shared with TRBD1. CDR3 length: 14 residues. V was pared by 6 bases and J by 2 bases, with 8 bases of the junction left unmatched. Looked up from germline, CDR1 is SGHDT and CDR2 is YYEEEE. CDR3 nucleotides: TGTGCCAGCACTAACCCGGGACAGCCCTACGAGCAGTACTTC. This encodes CASTNPGQPYEQYF.

The rearrangement links TRBV6-6 to TRBJ2-1; D is perhaps TRBD2 (6 bases). V lost 8 bases to trimming and J lost 6 bases, with 20 bases between them. Germline V gene data show CDR1 as MNHNY and CDR2 as SVGAGI (reference sequence). The CDR3 is 15 amino acids. The CDR3: CASLTQAGSPNEQFF. The CDR3 DNA follows: TGTGCCAGCTTAACCCAAGCGGGTAGCCCCAATGAGCAGTTCTTC.

The chain couples TRBV28 to TRBJ1-5; TRBD1 is a possible D gene (6 bases). Germline values: CDR1 MDHEN, CDR2 SYDVKM. V shed 2 bases and J shed 7 bases, with 9 bases lying between them. The CDR3 covers 13 residues. The CDR3 bases are TGTGCCAGCAGTTTAGGGGGCACGCAGCCCCAGCATTTT. It encodes CASSLGGTQPQHF. Drawing the rest from reference TRBV28 and TRBJ1-5, the complete variable domain is DVKVTQSSRYLVKRTGEKVFLECVQDMDHENMFWYRQDPGLGLRLIYFSYDVKMKEKGDIPEGYSVSREKKERFSLILESASTNQTSMYLCASSLGGTQPQHFGDGTRLSIL.

The rearrangement joins TRBV6-1 to TRBJ2-7, with D perhaps TRBD2 (6 bases). With 5 bases removed from V and 2 bases from J, the gap between germline ends came to 16 bases. Germline values: CDR1 MNHNS, CDR2 SASEGT. The CDR3 consists of 15 residues. CDR3 coding DNA: TGTGCCAGCAGTAAAAAAGGGGAGGATACCTACGAGCAGTACTTC. Amino acids: CASSKKGEDTYEQYF.

The rearrangement links TRBV5-4 to TRBJ2-7, with 11 bases fitting TRBD1. CDR3 length equals 16 residues. Germline-derived CDR1 and CDR2 are SGHNT and YYREEE (reference sequence). The ends lost 3 bases at V and 4 bases at J; junction bases unmatched: 9. The chain's CDR3 is CASSSGTGTGGYEQYF. The CDR3 nucleotides are TGTGCCAGCAGCTCGGGAACCGGGACAGGGGGATACGAGCAGTACTTC. Based on the CDR3 plus reference TRBV5-4 and TRBJ2-7, the full variable domain is ETGVTQSPTHLIKTRGQQVTLRCSSQSGHNTVSWYQQALGQGPQFIFQYYREEENGRGNFPPRFSGLQFPNYSSELNVNALELDDSALYLCASSSGTGTGGYEQYFGPGTRLTVT.

The V call is TRBV9, the J call TRBJ1-1, with D tentatively TRBD1 (6 bases). Germline assignment: CDR1 SGDLS and CDR2 YYNGEE. Trimming stripped 0 bases from V and 5 bases from J, with 14 bases between. The length of the CDR3 is 15 residues. This chain's CDR3 is CASSVGGQGRTEAFF. In nucleotides, the CDR3 is TGTGCCAGCAGCGTAGGTGGCCAGGGGCGAACTGAAGCTTTCTTT. Looking up the rest from reference TRBV9 and TRBJ1-1 gives the full variable domain: DSGVTQTPKHLITATGQRVTLRCSPRSGDLSVYWYQQSLDQGLQFLIQYYNGEERAKGNILERFSAQQFPDLHSELNLSSLELGDSALYFCASSVGGQGRTEAFFGQGTRLTVV.

The chain recombines TRBV7-9 with TRBJ2-7, with D possibly matching TRBD1 (6 bases). Trimming shortened V by 8 bases and J by 2 bases, and 19 bases separated the two germline ends. This CDR3 has 15 amino acids. CDR1 is SEHNR, CDR2 FQNEAQ, per germline (reference sequence). The CDR3: CASATFRDKAYEQYF. CDR3 nucleotides: TGTGCCAGCGCAACTTTCCGGGACAAGGCCTACGAGCAGTACTTC.

This clone occurred once. The chain carries TRBV2 and TRBJ1-5; the D is unclear. CDR1 is SNHLY, CDR2 FYNNEI, per germline. The length of the CDR3 is 16 residues. V gave up 1 base and J gave up 4 bases, with 14 bases separating them. CDR3 amino acids: CASSEVRPGINQPQHF. The CDR3 DNA reads TGTGCCAGCAGTGAAGTTCGGCCAGGCATAAATCAGCCCCAGCATTTT.

This clone came up once. J is TRBJ1-5 and V is TRBV18; 7 bases fit TRBD1. Germline V gene lookup returns CDR1 KGHSH and CDR2 LQKENI. The V gene end was trimmed by 5 bases and the J gene end by 9 bases; junction bases not matched to a gene: 4. This CDR3 region has 12 residues. The CDR3 is CASSTGEPPQHF. CDR3 in DNA: TGTGCCAGCTCAACAGGGGAGCCGCCCCAGCATTTT.

V gene TRBV18 combines with J gene TRBJ1-1, with 8 nucleotides matching TRBD1. CDR3 length equals 14 residues. The germline gives CDR1 KGHSH, CDR2 LQKENI. V shed 3 bases and J 2 bases; nucleotides not matched to a gene: 2. The CDR3 reads CASSPQGANTEAFF. The CDR3 DNA is TGTGCCAGCTCACCCCAGGGGGCCAACACTGAAGCTTTCTTT.

The chain has TRBV7-9 and TRBJ2-7; TRBD2 agrees at 7 bases. CDR1 is SEHNR and CDR2 is FQNEAQ in the germline V gene (reference sequence). Trimming at V came to 0 bases and at J to 2 bases, leaving 10 bases not matched to a gene. The CDR3 runs 17 residues. CDR3 loop: CASSLAGTTLTTYEQYF. DNA for the CDR3: TGTGCCAGCAGCTTAGCCGGGACTACGCTTACCACCTACGAGCAGTACTTC.

The rearrangement uses TRBV30 and TRBJ1-2, with D possibly TRBD1 on 6 matching bases. This CDR3 has 13 residues. Between the trimmed V and J ends, which lost 1 base and 2 bases, there was a span of 8 bases. Germline V gene data show CDR1 as GTSNPN and CDR2 as SVGIG (reference sequence). The CDR3 nucleotides read TGTGCCTGGAGTGACACAGGGAACTATGGCTACACCTTC. This codes for CAWSDTGNYGYTF.

This clone came up once. The chain is built from TRBV10-3 and TRBJ2-7, with 10 nucleotides matching TRBD2. The CDR3 loop spans 14 amino acids. Germline assignment: CDR1 ENHRY and CDR2 SYGVKD. With V trimmed by 5 bases and J by 3 bases, 4 bases remained unmatched. The CDR3 DNA reads TGTGCCATCAGTCCGACTAGCGGGTTCTACGAGCAGTACTTC. Translating it yields CAISPTSGFYEQYF.

The V gene is TRBV5-1, the J gene TRBJ2-7, with D possibly TRBD1 on 6 matching bases. The CDR3 is 18 amino acids. The V gene's germline CDR1 is SGHRS and CDR2 YFSETQ. V shed 0 bases and J shed 1 base, with 20 bases lying between them. CDR3 loop: CASSLVTVGRGGSYEQYF. The CDR3 coding sequence is TGCGCCAGCAGCTTGGTCACGGTGGGCAGGGGCGGTTCCTACGAGCAGTACTTC.

The chain has TRBV6-6 and TRBJ2-7; TRBD2 is a possible D gene (6 bases). This CDR3 is built from 16 residues. With 0 bases removed from V and 2 bases from J, the gap between germline ends came to 14 bases. Per germline, CDR1 MNHNY and CDR2 SVGAGI (reference sequence). CDR3 sequence reads: CASSYSSGGVTYEQYF. The CDR3 region has the DNA TGTGCCAGCAGTTACTCATCTGGCGGGGTTACCTACGAGCAGTACTTC.

This clone was counted a few times. This sequence joins TRBV4-3 and TRBJ1-2, with TRBD1 identical over 7 bases. The trim removed 0 bases at V and 6 bases at J, leaving 7 bases unmatched. This CDR3 region has 15 residues. The germline V gene encodes CDR1 LGHNA and CDR2 YSLEER. CDR3 protein: CASSQDLDRDNGYTF. CDR3 nucleotide sequence: TGCGCCAGCAGCCAAGATCTCGACAGGGACAATGGCTACACCTTC.

The chain has TRBV5-6 and TRBJ1-4; TRBD1 matches at 8 bases. From germline, CDR1 is SGHDT and CDR2 YYEEEE. V gave up 3 bases and J gave up 6 bases; unmatched junction bases: 4. This CDR3 has 14 residues. The CDR3 loop reads CASSSDREDEKLFF. CDR3 nucleotides: TGTGCCAGCAGCTCGGACAGGGAGGATGAAAAACTGTTTTTT.

The chain's CDR3 is CASRSVGGTDTQYF. The DNA of the CDR3 is TGTGCCAGCAGATCAGTAGGGGGCACAGATACGCAGTATTTT. The V and J genes are TRBV6-1 and TRBJ2-3; D possibly corresponds to TRBD1 (5 bases). Per germline, CDR1 MNHNS and CDR2 SASEGT. This CDR3 is 14 amino acids long. V lost 6 bases, J lost 1 base, and 11 bases lay in between.

The genes are TRBV4-3 and TRBJ2-7; perhaps TRBD2 as D (5 bases). Germline V CDR1 and CDR2: LGHNA, YSLEER. V lost 3 bases to trimming and J lost 7 bases, with 16 bases between them. CDR3 length: 14 amino acids. This chain's CDR3 is CASSQEGRGREQYF. CDR3 nucleotides: TGCGCCAGCAGCCAGGAAGGGAGAGGGAGAGAGCAGTACTTC.

CDR3 sequence: CASSLAPTYEQYF. The CDR3 DNA reads as TGTGCCAGCAGTTTAGCGCCGACCTACGAGCAGTACTTC. This rearrangement joins TRBV28 to TRBJ2-7; D ambiguous. V was pared by 2 bases and J by 2 bases, with 7 bases between. Germline CDR1 is MDHEN and CDR2 is SYDVKM. CDR3 length: 13 amino acids.

Notes on this clone: It may be a read error: a sequence one base away is much more abundant. V is TRBV6-1 and J is TRBJ1-2; 7 bases agree with TRBD1. CDR1 MNHNS and CDR2 SASEGT come from the germline V gene. J lost 2 bases, V lost 6 bases, and 3 bases had no gene match. The CDR3 sequence is 13 residues long. The CDR3 DNA sequence: TGTGCCAGCAGAGGGACAGCGAACTATGGCTACACCTTC. Translation: CASRGTANYGYTF.

This chain links TRBV4-1 with TRBJ1-3; D unclear. V dropped 1 base and J dropped 4 bases, with 8 bases sitting between them. CDR1 MGHRA and CDR2 YSYEKL come from the germline V gene. The CDR3 consists of 14 residues. The CDR3 DNA reads TGCGCCAGCAGCCAAGTTTCGGGGGGAAACACCATATATTTT. This codes for CASSQVSGGNTIYF.

V and J are TRBV5-4 and TRBJ1-1; 9 bases fit TRBD1. V dropped 4 bases and J dropped 3; count of bases not matched to a gene: 7. Germline CDR1 and CDR2: SGHNT and YYREEE (reference sequence). This CDR3 has 15 residues. The CDR3 loop is CASSRTGVGYTEAFF. CDR3 nucleotides: TGTGCCAGCAGCAGGACAGGGGTTGGGTACACTGAAGCTTTCTTT.